These 16 T cell receptor beta chains were all obtained from the same sample, sequenced in a study of blood T cell repertoires in COVID-19. The repertoire was sequenced with immunoSEQ multiplex PCR; TCRdb's copy has only in-frame clones and lacks some. The sample has about 310,000 clones; around 90% are singletons. Input material: PBMCs or T cells enriched from blood (not recorded which). The receptors shown here come from a woman aged 18-35 years who had recovered from COVID-19.

This clone was detected only once. The chain carries TRBV10-3 and TRBJ2-1, with D possibly TRBD2 on 6 matching bases. Per the germline V gene, CDR1 is ENHRY and CDR2 is SYGVKD. Trimming left V 5 bases short and J 4 bases short, with 27 bases between. The length of the CDR3 is 19 residues. CDR3: CAISPGGRVTLSTYNEQFF. DNA for the CDR3: TGTGCCATCAGTCCCGGGGGTAGGGTGACCTTAAGTACTTACAATGAGCAGTTCTTC.

This chain links TRBV12-3 or TRBV12-4 with TRBJ1-2; D is ambiguous. This CDR3 has 13 residues. V was cut by 6 bases and J by 2 bases, with 10 bases left in between. CDR3 residues: CASSSLINYGYTF. CDR3 nucleotide sequence: TGTGCCAGCAGCTCCCTAATCAACTATGGCTACACCTTC.

This chain links TRBV7-2 with TRBJ1-4; TRBD1 matches at 8 bases. This CDR3 comprises 16 residues. Germline assignment: CDR1 SGHTA and CDR2 FQGNSA. After removal of 4 bases from V and 8 bases from J, the junction contained 12 bases not matched to a gene. As DNA, the CDR3 is TGTGCCAGCAGCTCACAATGGCAGGGGGCGGACGAAAAACTGTTTTTT. As protein: CASSSQWQGADEKLFF.

This clone has just one count. The chain joins TRBV25-1 to TRBJ1-2; a possible D gene is TRBD1 (5 bases). Looked up from germline, CDR1 is MGHDK and CDR2 is SYGVNS. This CDR3 has 14 residues. V dropped 3 bases and J dropped 4 bases, with 12 bases sitting between them. The CDR3 DNA follows: TGTGCCAGCAGTGAGCAGGGTCAGGCCTATGGCTACACCTTC. Encoded protein: CASSEQGQAYGYTF.

The rearrangement joins TRBV7-2 to TRBJ1-1; 8 bases align to TRBD1. V shed 2 bases, J shed 6 bases, and the junction held 8 bases outside the gene matches. The V gene's germline CDR1 is SGHTA and CDR2 FQGNSA. The CDR3 has 15 amino acids. The CDR3 DNA is TGTGCCAGCAGCTTATGGGCGGACAGGGTGGCTGAAGCTTTCTTT. It yields the protein CASSLWADRVAEAFF.

The V gene is TRBV2, the J gene TRBJ2-5; unclear D gene. The CDR3 loop spans 15 amino acids. V gave up 5 bases and J gave up 5 bases, with 18 bases separating them. Looked up from germline, CDR1 is SNHLY and CDR2 is FYNNEI. CDR3 nucleotides: TGTGCCAGCAGTCCCTTGGCCCCCCCAATGGAGACCCAGTACTTC. Amino acid sequence: CASSPLAPPMETQYF.

The chain recombines TRBV4-1 with TRBJ1-3, with D hard to call. The CDR3 extends over 15 amino acids. Germline V CDR1 and CDR2: MGHRA, YSYEKL. V shed 4 bases and J shed 7 bases, with 17 bases lying between them. The CDR3: CASSPQLILRNTIYF. As DNA, the CDR3 is TGCGCCAGCAGCCCACAGTTGATTCTTCGGAACACCATATATTTT.

This sequence joins TRBV7-2 and TRBJ1-1; D is ambiguous. This CDR3 contains 16 residues. Germline lookup yields CDR1 SGHTA and CDR2 FQGNSA. The V and J ends lost 1 base and 0 bases respectively, with 12 bases between them. The CDR3 nucleotides are TGTGCCAGCAGCTTAGTATCGTTGGCACTGAACACTGAAGCTTTCTTT. Its protein product is CASSLVSLALNTEAFF.

The chain employs TRBV11-3 and TRBJ2-7, with D possibly TRBD2 on 5 matching bases. V lost 4 bases and J lost 3, with 16 bases in between. The CDR3 length is 15 residues. From germline, CDR1 is SGHNT and CDR2 YENEEA. The CDR3 region is CASSSVGSTDYEQYF. The DNA for the CDR3 is TGTGCCAGCAGCTCAGTGGGGAGCACGGACTACGAGCAGTACTTC.

The chain joins TRBV7-2 to TRBJ2-3; 9 bases are shared with TRBD2. This CDR3 comprises 14 residues. With 5 bases clipped from V and 10 bases from J, the junction kept 10 bases outside the gene matches. Germline V gives CDR1 SGHTA, CDR2 FQGNSA. CDR3 residues: CASSLSLAGAPQYF. In DNA form, the CDR3 reads TGTGCCAGCAGCCTCTCTTTAGCGGGAGCCCCGCAGTATTTT.

V gene TRBV6-1 combines with J gene TRBJ2-1, with 7 bases identical to TRBD2. V trimming: 4 bases; J trimming: 2 bases; junction bases outside the gene matches: 11. Germline assignment: CDR1 MNHNS and CDR2 SASEGT. The CDR3 is made up of 17 amino acids. The CDR3 coding sequence is TGTGCCAGCAGTGGGGGCAGATGGGACTATCCCTACAATGAGCAGTTCTTC. This gives the protein CASSGGRWDYPYNEQFF.

The V gene is TRBV4-3, the J gene TRBJ2-1, with 10 bases matching TRBD2. V gave up 3 bases and J gave up 0 bases; unmatched junction bases: 5. The CDR3 covers 17 residues. Germline-derived CDR1 and CDR2 are LGHNA and YSLEER. The CDR3, as DNA: TGCGCCAGCAGCCAGCAAGCGGGGGGGTTCTCCTACAATGAGCAGTTCTTC. Translation: CASSQQAGGFSYNEQFF.

The rearrangement joins TRBV7-2 to TRBJ1-3; weak D call: TRBD1 (5 bases). The germline V gene encodes CDR1 SGHTA and CDR2 FQGNSA. This CDR3 is 15 amino acids long. V was cut by 7 bases and J by 2 bases, with 15 bases left in between. The CDR3 reads CASNPGRGAGNTIYF. The CDR3 DNA follows: TGTGCCAGCAACCCTGGCCGGGGGGCTGGAAACACCATATATTTT.

This clone appeared a few times. CDR3 nucleotides: TGTGCCACTCTTATGACAGGGAGGCAGTACTTC. Translating gives CATLMTGRQYF. The chain recombines TRBV28 with TRBJ2-7; 7 bases map to TRBD1. CDR1 is MDHEN, CDR2 SYDVKM, per germline. With V trimmed by 10 bases and J by 9 bases, 9 bases remained unmatched. CDR3 length: 11 amino acids. The whole variable domain, filled in from reference TRBV28 and TRBJ2-7, reads DVKVTQSSRYLVKRTGEKVFLECVQDMDHENMFWYRQDPGLGLRLIYFSYDVKMKEKGDIPEGYSVSREKKERFSLILESASTNQTSMYLCATLMTGRQYFGPGTRLTVT.

The rearrangement joins TRBV30 to TRBJ2-7, with TRBD2 matching over 9 bases. J was trimmed by 6 bases and V by 0 bases; bases with no gene match: 12. Germline CDR1 is GTSNPN and CDR2 is SVGIG (reference sequence). The CDR3 extends over 16 amino acids. The CDR3 DNA sequence: TGTGCCTGGAGTGTACTCATTGGGCGGGGGGGCTCCGAGCAGTACTTC. This encodes CAWSVLIGRGGSEQYF.

The chain couples TRBV7-3 to TRBJ2-2; D remains ambiguous. Germline V gene lookup returns CDR1 SGHTA and CDR2 FQGTGA. With 4 bases removed from V and 3 bases from J, the gap between germline ends came to 9 bases. The CDR3 is 14 amino acids. As DNA, the CDR3 is TGTGCCAGCAGCTGGTCTCCGGACACCGGGGAGCTGTTTTTT. Translation gives CASSWSPDTGELFF.